This entry lists 23 T cell receptor beta chains sequenced from one sample in a study of T cell repertoires in cytomegalovirus infection. TCRdb called the reads again in MiXCR, with one record for every CDR3 protein. The table has around 440,000 distinct CDR3 sequences, around 10% seen once; the top ten hold 9.5% to 13%. The sequenced sample was PBMCs. These receptor sequences come from a human donor in good health (CMV status not recorded). Some clones in this sample may be carry-over from other donors' samples.

The CDR3 DNA sequence: TGTGCCAGCAGCTCCACCGGGCCAACAAAGCAGTACTTC. Its protein product is CASSSTGPTKQYF. This chain connects TRBV7-3 to TRBJ2-7; D is uncertain. Trimming pared 4 bases from V and 8 bases from J, leaving 15 bases between. Germline V gene data show CDR1 as SGHTA and CDR2 as FQGTGA. This CDR3 region has 13 residues.

A few counts support this clonotype. The chain combines TRBV20-1 with TRBJ2-1; TRBD2 matches at 9 bases. This CDR3 comprises 16 residues. CDR1 is DFQATT, CDR2 SNEGSKA, per germline (reference sequence). The V gene end was trimmed by 3 bases and the J gene end by 8 bases; junction bases not matched to a gene: 14. The CDR3 DNA follows: TGCAGTGCTAGTACATTAGCGGGGGAAGGGAAGGATGAGCAGTTCTTC. Its translation is CSASTLAGEGKDEQFF.

The rearrangement joins TRBV29-1 to TRBJ2-2, with D uncertain. The CDR3 is 13 amino acids. Germline V gene sequence: CDR1 SQVTM, CDR2 ANQGSEA. The V and J ends lost 0 bases and 5 bases respectively, with 7 bases between them. CDR3 sequence: CSVEDRETGELFF. The CDR3 DNA is TGCAGCGTTGAAGATCGTGAGACCGGGGAGCTGTTTTTT.

There are many counts of this clonotype. The chain recombines TRBV6-1 with TRBJ2-2; 10 nucleotides align to TRBD2. V lost 6 bases to trimming and J lost 5 bases; unmatched junction nucleotides: 6. The CDR3 runs to 15 residues. In germline, CDR1 is MNHNS, CDR2 SASEGT. CDR3 loop: CASSPRLAGTGELFF. The CDR3 DNA is TGTGCCAGCAGCCCCCGACTAGCGGGTACCGGGGAGCTGTTTTTT.

This clonotype occurred many times. The V and J genes are TRBV7-3 and TRBJ2-3; 9 bases are shared with TRBD2. Germline CDR1 SGHTA, CDR2 FQGTGA. This CDR3 comprises 19 residues. J was trimmed by 1 base and V by 5 bases; bases with no gene match: 16. CDR3 sequence: CASSLRGSGGRNRTDTQYF. Written as DNA, the CDR3 is TGTGCCAGCAGCCTGCGGGGGAGCGGGGGGCGCAACCGCACAGATACGCAGTATTTT.

This chain links TRBV30 with TRBJ2-7; 9 nucleotides line up with TRBD1. The CDR3 spans 16 residues. CDR1 and CDR2 from the germline V gene are GTSNPN and SVGIG (reference sequence). With 0 bases clipped from V and 4 bases from J, the junction kept 10 bases outside the gene matches. The CDR3 DNA follows: TGTGCCTGGAGTGTCCCTAGGACAGGGGTCAGGTACGAGCAGTACTTC. As protein: CAWSVPRTGVRYEQYF.

This clonotype was counted ten times or more. CDR3 sequence reads: CATSDPVTSGRGDTQYF. The DNA of the CDR3 is TGTGCCACCAGTGATCCCGTGACTAGCGGGAGAGGAGATACGCAGTATTTT. The rearrangement joins TRBV24-1 to TRBJ2-3; TRBD2 matches at 12 bases. The CDR3 loop spans 17 amino acids. The V and J ends lost 3 bases and 5 bases, in that order; junction bases with no gene match: 8. The germline V gene has CDR1 KGHDR and CDR2 SFDVKD.

This clonotype was counted many times. V and J are TRBV5-1 and TRBJ2-1; a weak D match, TRBD2 (6 bases). Trimming stripped 0 bases from V and 9 bases from J, with 16 bases between. There are 15 residues in the CDR3. From germline, CDR1 is SGHRS and CDR2 YFSETQ. CDR3 in amino acids: CASSLGAGWPGEQFF. In nucleotides, the CDR3 is TGCGCCAGCAGCTTGGGTGCGGGATGGCCGGGTGAGCAGTTCTTC.

This clonotype was seen repeatedly, ten times or more. The gene calls are TRBV6-2 or TRBV6-3 and TRBJ1-2; the D is unclear. Deletions cut 5 bases from V and 8 bases from J, with 15 bases between. This CDR3 comprises 13 residues. Germline V CDR1 and CDR2: MNHEY, SVGEGT. CDR3 sequence reads: CASSLLGVGGYTF. The DNA of the CDR3 is TGTGCCAGCAGTCTCCTCGGGGTAGGCGGCTACACCTTC.

In its sample, this clonotype was seen many times. The chain has TRBV7-8 and TRBJ2-3; 8 bases line up with TRBD2. Germline CDR1 and CDR2: SGHVS and FQNEAQ. The CDR3 has 14 amino acids. Trimming removed 6 bases from V and 1 base from J; junction bases left unmatched: 3. The CDR3 loop is CASRSTSGTDTQYF. The CDR3 DNA follows: TGTGCCAGCAGATCGACTAGCGGCACAGATACGCAGTATTTT.

This clonotype showed up just a few times. V gene TRBV10-2 combines with J gene TRBJ2-7; 9 nucleotides match TRBD1. The CDR3 totals 15 residues. V dropped 8 bases and J dropped 6; count of bases not matched to a gene: 14. CDR1 is WSHSY and CDR2 is SAAADI in the germline V gene. The CDR3 loop is CASLGRRTGDGEQYF. The CDR3 DNA sequence: TGCGCCAGCCTTGGAAGGAGGACAGGGGACGGCGAGCAGTACTTC.

This clonotype was observed many times. In DNA, the CDR3 is TGTGCCAGCACCCCCTCGGGTGGGACAGGGCTATACTTC. Translated: CASTPSGGTGLYF. The chain joins TRBV27 to TRBJ2-5, with 9 bases aligning to TRBD1. After removal of 7 bases from V and 14 bases from J, the junction contained 14 bases not matched to a gene. CDR1 and CDR2 (germline): MNHEY, SMNVEV (reference sequence). The CDR3 loop spans 13 amino acids.

There are many counts of this clonotype. The chain couples TRBV7-2 to TRBJ2-7; D may be TRBD1 or TRBD2 (6 bases each). The CDR3 is 12 residues long. Germline CDR1 reads SGHTA; CDR2 reads FQGNSA. The V gene lost 8 bases and the J gene lost 3 bases, with 11 bases spanning the gap. The CDR3 region has the DNA TGTGCCAGCGGAGGGGGGAGCTACGAGCAGTACTTC. Translated: CASGGGSYEQYF.

This clonotype showed up many times. The rearrangement links TRBV11-2 to TRBJ2-7, with D possibly being TRBD1 (6 bases). The germline V and J ends were trimmed by 1 base and 3 bases, with 13 bases remaining between them. This CDR3 contains 15 residues. Looked up from germline, CDR1 is SGHAT and CDR2 is FQNNGV. The CDR3 nucleotides are TGTGCCAGCAGCTTAGGACAGGTCATTGGCTACGAGCAGTACTTC. Its protein is CASSLGQVIGYEQYF.

There are many counts of this clonotype. V gene TRBV7-9 combines with J gene TRBJ2-1; weak D call: TRBD1 (6 bases). Trimming cost V 8 bases and J 5 bases, with 13 bases left between them. Germline V lookup: CDR1 SEHNR, CDR2 FQNEAQ (reference sequence). This CDR3 comprises 13 residues. The CDR3 loop reads CASFGQGNNEQFF. In DNA, the CDR3 is TGTGCCAGCTTCGGGCAGGGGAACAATGAGCAGTTCTTC.

This clonotype was found a few times. The V and J genes are TRBV6-2 or TRBV6-3 and TRBJ1-5; TRBD1 aligns across 9 bases. Germline values: CDR1 MNHEY, CDR2 SVGEGT. This CDR3 spans 14 amino acids. With V trimmed by 5 bases and J by 11 bases, 10 bases remained unmatched. The DNA of the CDR3 is TGTGCCAGCAGTCAACCGGGACAGGGTGGGTCCCAGCATTTT. It is translated as CASSQPGQGGSQHF.

This clonotype was picked up many times. The J gene is TRBJ2-7, the V gene TRBV6-5; D possibly uses TRBD1 or TRBD2 (6 bases each). Trimming pared 0 bases from V and 1 base from J, leaving 13 bases between. The CDR3 extends over 16 amino acids. Germline V CDR1 and CDR2: MNHEY, SVGAGI. The CDR3 here is CASSYSTGRRSYEQYF. CDR3 coding DNA: TGTGCCAGCAGTTACTCTACAGGGAGGAGATCCTACGAGCAGTACTTC.

Ten or more counts support this clonotype. The chain is built from TRBV11-2 and TRBJ2-7; D remains unclear. The V end was cut by 1 base, the J end by 7 bases, with 2 bases between. CDR3 size: 10 residues. In germline, CDR1 is SGHAT, CDR2 FQNNGV. The CDR3, as DNA: TGTGCCAGCAGCTTAGGGGAGCAGTACTTC. The encoded protein is CASSLGEQYF.

This clonotype was seen at least ten times. The J gene is TRBJ2-1, the V gene TRBV12-3 or TRBV12-4; 9 bases agree with TRBD1. With V trimmed by 5 bases and J by 7 bases, 9 bases remained unmatched. The CDR3 contains 15 residues. The CDR3 DNA sequence: TGTGCCAGCAGTCTACAGGGGGCATCGGGGAATGAGCAGTTCTTC. It encodes CASSLQGASGNEQFF.

This clonotype was detected many times. The chain uses TRBV7-3 and TRBJ2-2; maybe TRBD2 (6 bases). The CDR3 extends over 13 amino acids. The V and J ends lost 4 bases and 7 bases respectively, with 10 bases between them. In germline, CDR1 is SGHTA, CDR2 FQGTGA. In nucleotides, the CDR3 is TGTGCCAGCAGCTCGTGGGAGGACGGGGAGCTGTTTTTT. This encodes CASSSWEDGELFF.

In its sample, this clonotype was seen many times. J is TRBJ2-3 and V is TRBV27, with TRBD2 matching 12 bases. The germline CDR1 and CDR2 sequences are MNHEY and SMNVEV (reference sequence). V lost 4 bases and J lost 3; bases outside the gene matches: 20. The CDR3 totals 21 residues. The CDR3 loop is CASSSQILAGGLPLETDTQYF. For the CDR3, the DNA is TGTGCCAGCAGTTCACAAATACTAGCGGGAGGTCTCCCGCTTGAAACAGATACGCAGTATTTT.

The table lists this clonotype with a few counts. The CDR3 DNA follows: TGTGCTAGTGGGACCCCCGGGCAAGCGGCCTACGAGCAGTACTTC. This encodes CASGTPGQAAYEQYF. The chain combines TRBV12-5 with TRBJ2-7; tentative D call: TRBD2 (5 bases). Germline loops: CDR1 LGHNT, CDR2 FRNRAP. There are 15 residues in the CDR3. Trimming left V 6 bases short and J 2 bases short, with 17 bases between.

There are many counts of this clonotype. The rearrangement uses TRBV24-1 and TRBJ1-6; D gene uncertain. The CDR3 totals 15 residues. The V end was cut by 8 bases, the J end by 2 bases, with 12 bases between. Looked up from germline, CDR1 is KGHDR and CDR2 is SFDVKD. The CDR3 here is CATTDGFAYNSPLHF. The DNA for the CDR3 is TGTGCCACCACCGATGGATTTGCCTATAATTCACCCCTCCACTTT.